The T cell receptor (beta chain) under discussion was sequenced for a study of PD-1 blockade in classical Hodgkin lymphoma. Libraries were prepared by immunoSEQ multiplex PCR; TCRdb keeps only in-frame clonotypes and omits some of them. The sample shows around 16,000 clones, roughly 86% of them seen only once. The CDR3 runs 15 residues. Between the trimmed V and J ends, which lost 4 bases and 7 bases, there was a span of 17 bases. Germline V gives CDR1 SGDLS, CDR2 YYNGEE. Indicated time point: newly diagnosed, previously untreated cHL patient sample. Using magnetic negative selection, the CD4+ T cells were separated out of thawed PBMCs. The study compared against PBMCs from newly diagnosed, untreated classical Hodgkin lymphoma.

The chain carries TRBV9 and TRBJ1-4, with a tentative D call TRBD1 (5 bases). Sequenced sample: CD4+ T cells from blood. The clonotype comes from a human donor with classical Hodgkin lymphoma. DNA for the CDR3: TGTGCCAGCAGCCCCCTCCCGCAGGGAGTTGAAAAACTGTTTTTT. It codes for CASSPLPQGVEKLFF. The variable domain in full, with the rest retrieved from reference TRBV9 and TRBJ1-4, is DSGVTQTPKHLITATGQRVTLRCSPRSGDLSVYWYQQSLDQGLQFLIQYYNGEERAKGNILERFSAQQFPDLHSELNLSSLELGDSALYFCASSPLPQGVEKLFFGSGTQLSVL.